A selection of T cell receptor beta chains follows, all from one sample in a study of blood T cells in healthy people across ages. TCRdb re-called the 5' RACE reads through MiXCR, storing one row per CDR3 protein. This table has roughly 1,300,000 distinct CDR3 sequences, 55% to 75% appearing once. The source material was blood. These receptors were collected from a man between 18 and 29 years old in good health. Each CDR3 is given with its conserved first and last residue.

cdr3_length v_call cdr3_aa
15 TRBV29-1 CSVLRTGSDTDTQYF
14 TRBV29-1 CSVEYGHRADIQYF
13 TRBV5-1 CASSSDDTGELFF
14 TRBV15 CATSKTGGSVEQYF
13 TRBV20-1 CSATAPEYNEQFF
13 TRBV9 CASSRDRLSEQYF
15 TRBV20-1 CSAAHRGRGLYEQYF
15 TRBV20-1 CSASPRTSSYNEQFF
15 TRBV20-1 CSARIRGLAASEQFF
14 TRBV20-1 CSALIRETNEKLFF
16 TRBV4-3 CASSQAQAGSYNEQYF
12 TRBV12-3/TRBV12-4 CASSTLTDTQYF
14 TRBV5-1 CASTVGSLNTEAFF
15 TRBV5-1 CASSSGTLKYNEQFF
13 TRBV28 CASRGESTDTQYF
15 TRBV20-1 CSARPLVGEYNEQFF
13 TRBV27 CASSSLPIYEQYF
15 TRBV21-1 CASKILDRRGYGYTF
15 TRBV20-1 CSARSRDRESDTQYF
14 TRBV3-1 CASSRILGTYEQYF